This T cell receptor (beta chain) was sequenced in a study of blood T cell repertoires in COVID-19. This table comes from immunoSEQ multiplex PCR, and its TCRdb copy is limited to in-frame clones, with some not included. The sample holds 80,000 or so clones, about three quarters seen once. This TCR was recovered from a human donor in a cohort sampled during active COVID-19. The source material was peripheral blood.

The CDR3 DNA reads TGCGCCAGCAGGCCCGGCGGGGGGAGCACTGAAGCTTTCTTT. Amino acid sequence: CASRPGGGSTEAFF. The chain employs TRBV5-1 and TRBJ1-1; D is possibly TRBD1 (5 bases). The CDR3 length is 14 residues. Germline CDR1 SGHRS, CDR2 YFSETQ. The V gene lost 5 bases and the J gene lost 4 bases, with 15 bases spanning the gap. The variable domain in full, completed from reference TRBV5-1 and TRBJ1-1, reads KAGVTQTPRYLIKTRGQQVTLSCSPISGHRSVSWYQQTPGQGLQFLFEYFSETQRNKGNFPGRFSGRQFSNSRSEMNVSTLELGDSALYLCASRPGGGSTEAFFGQGTRLTVV.